This is a list of T cell receptor beta chains from one sample in a study of blood T cell repertoires in COVID-19. Measured with immunoSEQ multiplex PCR; TCRdb has only the in-frame clones, and not every one. The sample yields 180,000 or so clones, 85% to 90% seen once. Sequenced input: peripheral blood. These receptors all stem from a woman aged 55 to 70 with acute or convalescent COVID-19. Each CDR3 is given with its conserved first and last residue. Each record gives: V gene, D gene, clone size, J gene, CDR3 protein, CDR3 DNA. D genes are given only for firm matches. Clone size is given for some rows only: seen once, a few or many times, or a class if the clone is expanded.

V: TRBV2
D: TRBD1
size: .
J: TRBJ1-2
CDR3: CASSRDREMGGYTF
DNA: TGTGCCAGCTCCAGGGACAGGGAGATGGGGGGCTACACCTTC

V: TRBV6-1
D: TRBD1
size: .
J: TRBJ2-7
CDR3: CASSEGTGGPYEQYF
DNA: TGTGCCAGCAGTGAAGGGACAGGGGGGCCCTACGAGCAGTACTTC

V: TRBV28
D: TRBD1
size: .
J: TRBJ1-4
CDR3: CASSSAVQGQLF
DNA: TGTGCCAGCAGTTCGGCGGTACAGGGACAGCTTTTT

V: TRBV19
D: .
size: .
J: TRBJ1-1
CDR3: CASSPGTPNTEAFF
DNA: TGTGCCAGTAGCCCCGGGACTCCGAACACTGAAGCTTTCTTT

V: TRBV5-1
D: .
size: few
J: TRBJ2-3
CDR3: CASSLTGASTDTQYF
DNA: TGCGCCAGCAGCTTGACGGGAGCCAGCACAGATACGCAGTATTTT

V: TRBV11-3
D: TRBD1
size: .
J: TRBJ1-1
CDR3: CASSSLTGLNTEAFF
DNA: TGTGCCAGCAGCTCACTGACAGGGTTGAACACTGAAGCTTTCTTT

V: TRBV2
D: TRBD1
size: once
J: TRBJ1-2
CDR3: CASSAGTGVLWYTF
DNA: TGTGCCAGCAGCGCCGGGACAGGGGTCCTTTGGTACACCTTC

V: TRBV3-1/TRBV3-2
D: .
size: .
J: TRBJ1-5
CDR3: CASSQGLNQPQHF
DNA: TGTGCCAGCAGCCAAGGACTTAATCAGCCCCAGCATTTT

V: TRBV19
D: TRBD2
size: .
J: TRBJ2-1
CDR3: CASSWTGTSGRNNEQFF
DNA: TGTGCCAGTAGTTGGACCGGGACTAGCGGGAGAAACAATGAGCAGTTCTTC

V: TRBV10-3
D: .
size: .
J: TRBJ2-2
CDR3: CAIMRETANTGELFF
DNA: TGTGCCATCATGAGAGAAACTGCGAACACCGGGGAGCTGTTTTTT

V: TRBV7-9
D: TRBD1
size: .
J: TRBJ1-4
CDR3: CASSPRTGDEKLFF
DNA: TGTGCCAGCAGCCCCCGGACAGGGGATGAAAAACTGTTTTTT